The clone carrying this T cell receptor (beta chain) was picked up a small number of times. Its antigen is as yet unknown. All gene names here are mouse names. The read finishes 1 residue shy of the CDR3 end, and the germline J gene is used to complete it. Germline CDR1 MSHET, CDR2 SYDVDS. The V end lost 3 bases, the J end lost 7 bases, and 5 bases lay between the germline ends. The CDR3 is made up of 11 amino acids. Clones were sequenced by immunoSEQ multiplex PCR, and TCRdb holds only the in-frame ones, with some missing. The sample has around 5,700 clones; roughly half are singletons. The entry originates in a study of tissue T cells after allogeneic stem cell transplantation. Study outcomes and limitations: This small cohort was clinically heterogeneous, and sampling depth was a limitation. Motif-based clustering found tissue-specific repertoire signatures shared across patients, though few clones were shared.

The time point here: mouse harvest day 7 after allogeneic transplant. Each mouse received 10^7 T-cell-depleted marrow cells plus 10^6 splenic CD5+ T cells by tail vein. This mouse GVHD model was MHC-mismatched B6 to BALB/c, profiled day 7 or 14. Sequencing was carried out using gut tissue. The sequence derives from a female BALB/c mouse given C57BL/6 T cells with graft-versus-host disease after an allogeneic hematopoietic cell transplant. The chain carries TRBV29 and TRBJ2-3; no clear D. The chain's CDR3 is CASSFGKTLYF. CDR3 bases read: TGTGCTAGCAGTTTCGGGAAAACGCTGTAT.